This paragraph reports one TCR beta chain. Its specificity is not known. The data derive from a study of T cells after yellow fever vaccination. Overall study results and limits: High-abundance clonotypes from the bulk population could contaminate FACS-sorted repertoires. Only a small proportion of the clonotypes turned up in both the CD4 and the CD8 compartments, likely arising from convergent recombination.

V lost 3 bases, J lost 5 bases, and 10 bases lay in between. Looked up from germline, CDR1 is SGHAT and CDR2 is FQNNGV. The CDR3 runs 13 residues. One entry per CDR3 protein results from TCRdb running MiXCR on the 5' RACE reads. The sample records almost 600,000 distinct CDR3 sequences, approximately 15% being singletons. The sequence came from a man between 25 and 39 years old who received the YFV17D yellow fever vaccine. The V call is TRBV11-2, the J call TRBJ1-2; TRBD1 might be the D (6 bases). Sequencing used PBMCs, obtained on the day of the yellow fever booster vaccination. Written as DNA, the CDR3 is TGTGCCAGCAGCTTTAGGGGGACTTATGGCTACACCTTC. It yields the protein CASSFRGTYGYTF.